Presented here are 5 T cell receptor beta chains from one specimen sequenced in a study of tumor-infiltrating lymphocytes in primary liver carcinoma. Without any cell sorting, about 20-31 mg of bulk tissue yielded co-extracted RNA and DNA. With a constant-region primer, TCR beta cDNA was made from around 530 ng of total RNA. Library construction for TCR beta comprised three nested multiplex PCR rounds performed with slightly modified ARM-PCR. Forward primers for TRBV1-TRBV30 and a C-beta reverse primer served the first two PCR rounds, at 10 cycles each. TCRdb ran MiXCR on the multiplex PCR reads and lists one entry per CDR3 protein. The sample holds about 100,000 distinct CDR3 sequences, 65% to 70% seen once. Sequenced sample: tumor-adjacent normal liver tissue. The receptors derive from a man aged 40-49 years with primary liver carcinoma and hepatitis B virus infection.

Comment on this clonotype: A read error may account for a junction end that differs from germline. The chain carries TRBV4-2 and TRBJ1-3; D possibly corresponds to TRBD1 (5 bases). Germline loops: CDR1 LGHNA, CDR2 YNFKEQ. The CDR3 extends over 16 amino acids. CDR3 protein: CASSPTGRVSGNTTYF. The CDR3 DNA follows: TGTGCCAGCAGCCCCACGGGCAGGGTCTCTGGAAACACCACATATTTT.

About this clonotype itself: At one end, the junction sequence differs from germline, possibly due to a read error. The V and J genes are TRBV6-6 and TRBJ2-7; 11 nucleotides agree with TRBD2. The CDR3 contains 15 residues. Germline V lookup: CDR1 MNHNY, CDR2 SVGAGI (reference sequence). The CDR3 sequence is CASSHMGLAGGEQYF. CDR3 in DNA: TGTGCTAGCAGTCATATGGGGCTAGCGGGAGGCGAGCAGTACTTC.

This clonotype was found a few times. A clone one base away is much larger, so this may be a read error. The V call is TRBV10-3, the J call TRBJ2-2; tentatively, D is TRBD2 (5 bases). This CDR3 is built from 13 residues. Germline V gene lookup returns CDR1 ENHRY and CDR2 SYGVKD. The chain's CDR3 is CAIRADDTGELLF. DNA for the CDR3: TGTGCCATCAGGGCGGATGACACCGGGGAGCTGCTTTTT.

Notes on this clonotype: A much larger clone sits a single nucleotide away, making a read error possible. V is TRBV28 and J is TRBJ1-2; TRBD1 might be the D (5 bases). The germline V gene has CDR1 MDHEN and CDR2 SYDVKM. The length of the CDR3 is 13 residues. In nucleotides, the CDR3 is TGTGCCACCAGTTCAGGCCAGGGTTATGGCTACACCTTC. Protein: CATSSGQGYGYTF.

This clonotype rates as medium-sized. This rearrangement joins TRBV6-5 to TRBJ2-7; D may correspond to TRBD1 or TRBD2 (6 bases each). Per the germline V gene, CDR1 is MNHEY and CDR2 is SVGAGI. This CDR3 comprises 16 residues. V shed 0 bases and J shed 1 base, with 13 bases lying between them. The CDR3 sequence: CASSYSRGVLSYEQYF. The CDR3 region has the DNA TGTGCCAGCAGTTACTCGAGGGGGGTCCTATCCTACGAGCAGTACTTC.